The sequence of this TCR beta chain was determined in a study of blood T cell repertoires in COVID-19 (TCRdb year 2020). In the study overall: Samples from collaborators originated in the United States, Italy and Spain and spanned both the acute and convalescent phases of COVID-19. The material from the prospective study consisted of cDNA or gDNA derived from T cells, B-cell-depleted T cells, or PBMCs. Deeply sampled blood TCRbeta repertoires from subjects exposed to, actively infected with, or recovered from COVID-19 were included in the dataset. The repertoires were made available in a free public database intended to serve as a resource for research on the immune response to SARS-CoV-2. The samples were drawn from two sources: the first 160 participants of the ongoing ImmuneRACE study, and fewer than 1,500 subjects contributed by 6 global collaborators. A de-identified subject ID, COVID-19 status, age in years and sex were almost always included in the sample metadata. Where available, HLA class I and class II types were obtained from metadata supplied by the sample provider rather than from assay-based typing. Study-level results and caveats: The amount of clinical and demographic metadata varied by source and participant and was provided uncurated.

Worth noting for this clone: The target of this receptor is not known. Per-base qualities were not stored, and no clone one base away is much larger.

TCRbeta CDR3 regions were amplified from genomic DNA by means of the immunoSEQ Assay, a bias-controlled multiplex PCR. From the authors' description of their analysis: The number of nucleated cells in each sample was estimated from the amplification of reference gene primers within the assay. To quantify the absolute abundance of each unique TCRbeta CDR3 rearrangement, sequence reads were collapsed and filtered. For each sample, productive Simpson clonality was calculated as the square root of Simpson's diversity index over productive rearrangements. TCRdb carries this immuneACCESS record with in-frame sequences only. Its versions omit some clonotypes, under half of them owing to an unresolved V gene in the studies checked, with the rest unexplained. The V and J calls and clone size come from that table; D and trimming were worked out from the DNA. In this sample the table shows 190,000 or so clones, 85% to 90% of which occur a single time. The ten largest clones add up to less than 3.5% of the sample.

Collaborating institutions collected whole blood in K2EDTA tubes following their own protocols. Collaborator samples were shipped for TCRbeta analysis as frozen whole blood, isolated PBMCs, or DNA extracted from either sample type. The V end gives up 4 bases and the J end 6 bases, leaving 9 bases in the junction not matched to a gene. Taken from the germline V gene (reference sequence), the CDR1 and CDR2 loops are SGHNT and YYREEE. The CDR3 runs 15 amino acids, cysteine and phenylalanine included. Kept here is only the CDR3 DNA, which spans 45 bases and is read in frame from base 1. The TCR was taken from a man aged 35 to 55 with active or convalescent COVID-19. Sequenced: peripheral blood. This receptor chain uses TRBV5-4 and TRBJ1-5; 8 central nucleotides agree with TRBD1. The nucleotide sequence reads TGTGCCAGCAGCGTTGGGGGACAGGTTGGTCAGCCCCAGCATTTT. It codes for CASSVGGQVGQPQHF.